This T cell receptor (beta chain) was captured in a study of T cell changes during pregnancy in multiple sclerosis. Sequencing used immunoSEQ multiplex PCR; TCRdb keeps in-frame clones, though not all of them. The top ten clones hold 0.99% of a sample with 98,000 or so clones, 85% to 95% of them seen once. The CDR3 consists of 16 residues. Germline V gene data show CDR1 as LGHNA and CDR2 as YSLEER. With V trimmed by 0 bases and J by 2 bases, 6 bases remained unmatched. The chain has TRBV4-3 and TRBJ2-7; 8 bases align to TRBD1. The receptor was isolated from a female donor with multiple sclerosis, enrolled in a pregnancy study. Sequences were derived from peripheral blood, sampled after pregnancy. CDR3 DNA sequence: TGCGCCAGCAGCCAAGAGACAGGGGTTGGGGCCTACGAGCAGTACTTC. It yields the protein CASSQETGVGAYEQYF.